Shown below are 4 T cell receptor beta chains from a single sample sequenced in a study of CD8 T cell repertoires and HIV-1 epitope variants. Assay: immunoSEQ multiplex PCR; the TCRdb copy retains only in-frame clones and omits some. The profile covers some 4,500 clones, with 65% to 75% appearing a single time and around 40% taken by the ten largest. These receptors have no known antigen. Sequencing was performed on cultured CD8+ T cells derived from PBMCs. The receptor set was obtained from a male donor with HIV.

For the CDR3, the DNA is TGTGCCAGCAGCGGGGGCTGGGACAGGGGATTTTCTGGGGCCAACGTCCTGACTTTC. Protein: CASSGGWDRGFSGANVLTF. This chain connects TRBV5-6 to TRBJ2-6, with TRBD1 matching 10 bases. Trimming removed 4 bases from V and 1 base from J; junction bases left unmatched: 11. Per the germline V gene, CDR1 is SGHDT and CDR2 is YYEEEE. The CDR3 runs to 19 residues.

This chain connects TRBV6-5 to TRBJ2-1; D could derive from TRBD1 or TRBD2 (6 bases each). V was shortened by 5 bases and J by 9 bases, with 8 bases between the two germline ends. Germline CDR1 and CDR2: MNHEY and SVGAGI. The CDR3 has 11 residues. The DNA for the CDR3 is TGTGCCAGCAGTGAGGGGGGTGAGCAGTTCTTC. Encoded protein: CASSEGGEQFF.

The chain recombines TRBV27 with TRBJ2-2; D not certain. CDR1 is MNHEY, CDR2 SMNVEV, per germline (reference sequence). This CDR3 spans 13 amino acids. Trimming took 5 bases from V and 4 from J, leaving 8 bases between them. The CDR3 sequence: CASSPQLTGELFF. The CDR3 region has the DNA TGTGCCAGCAGTCCGCAGCTCACCGGGGAGCTGTTTTTT.

The sample holds a few counts of this clone. V usage is TRBV6-1 and J usage is TRBJ2-2; D may be TRBD1 (6 bases). V lost 0 bases, J lost 5 bases, and 16 bases lay in between. The CDR3 is 17 amino acids. Germline CDR1 MNHNS, CDR2 SASEGT. Here the CDR3 reads CASSEAWGRGSTGELFF. The DNA for the CDR3 is TGTGCCAGCAGTGAAGCATGGGGCAGGGGTAGTACCGGGGAGCTGTTTTTT.